This T cell receptor beta chain was captured by sequencing in a study of cytomegalovirus exposure and HLA in healthy donors. PCR employed 60 Vbeta and 13 Jbeta primers. Clones were sequenced by immunoSEQ multiplex PCR, and TCRdb holds only the in-frame ones, with some missing. The listing contains around 210,000 clones. The TCR was taken from a woman in her 30s in good health and CMV-seropositive. The source material was PBMCs.

The CDR3 is CASSATVSGNTIYF. CDR3 coding DNA: TGTGCCAGCAGCGCAACAGTCTCTGGAAACACCATATATTTT. The chain employs TRBV7-2 and TRBJ1-3; unclear D gene. Trimming took off 5 bases at V and 0 bases at J, with 8 bases between the two ends. Germline CDR1 reads SGHTA; CDR2 reads FQGNSA. There are 14 residues in the CDR3.